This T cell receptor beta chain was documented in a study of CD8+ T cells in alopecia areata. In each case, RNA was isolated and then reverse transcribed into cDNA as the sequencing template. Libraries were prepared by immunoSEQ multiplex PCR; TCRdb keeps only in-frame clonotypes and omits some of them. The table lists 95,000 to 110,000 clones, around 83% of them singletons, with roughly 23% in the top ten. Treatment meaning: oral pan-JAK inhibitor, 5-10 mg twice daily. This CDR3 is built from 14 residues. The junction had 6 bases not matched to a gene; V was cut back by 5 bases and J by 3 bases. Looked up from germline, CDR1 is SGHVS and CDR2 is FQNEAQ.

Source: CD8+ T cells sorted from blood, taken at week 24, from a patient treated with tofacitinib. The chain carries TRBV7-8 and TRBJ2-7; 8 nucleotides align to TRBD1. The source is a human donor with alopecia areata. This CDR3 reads CASSARDRSYEQYF. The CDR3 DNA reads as TGTGCCAGCAGCGCCCGGGACAGGAGCTACGAGCAGTACTTC. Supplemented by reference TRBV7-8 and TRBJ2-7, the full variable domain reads GAGVSQSPRYKVAKRGQDVALRCDPISGHVSLFWYQQALGQGPEFLTYFQNEAQLDKSGLPSDRFFAERPEGSVSTLKIQRTQQEDSAVYLCASSARDRSYEQYFGPGTRLTVT.